The entry below describes one T cell receptor beta chain. TCRdb keeps only in-frame clones here, not all; method: immunoSEQ multiplex PCR. The sample records just under 70,000 clones, 91% being singletons. The germline V gene encodes CDR1 MNHNY and CDR2 SVGAGI (reference sequence). The CDR3 has 16 residues. V was clipped by 5 bases and J by 5 bases; unmatched bases: 12. The sample is drawn from a study of T cell changes during pregnancy in multiple sclerosis. The chain employs TRBV6-6 and TRBJ1-5; 7 positions match TRBD1. Material: peripheral blood, obtained in the second trimester of pregnancy. This clonotype originated in a female donor with multiple sclerosis, enrolled in a pregnancy study. Written as DNA, the CDR3 is TGTGCCAGCAGTCGAACGAGGGACAGCACCTATCAGCCCCAGCATTTT. This translates into CASSRTRDSTYQPQHF.